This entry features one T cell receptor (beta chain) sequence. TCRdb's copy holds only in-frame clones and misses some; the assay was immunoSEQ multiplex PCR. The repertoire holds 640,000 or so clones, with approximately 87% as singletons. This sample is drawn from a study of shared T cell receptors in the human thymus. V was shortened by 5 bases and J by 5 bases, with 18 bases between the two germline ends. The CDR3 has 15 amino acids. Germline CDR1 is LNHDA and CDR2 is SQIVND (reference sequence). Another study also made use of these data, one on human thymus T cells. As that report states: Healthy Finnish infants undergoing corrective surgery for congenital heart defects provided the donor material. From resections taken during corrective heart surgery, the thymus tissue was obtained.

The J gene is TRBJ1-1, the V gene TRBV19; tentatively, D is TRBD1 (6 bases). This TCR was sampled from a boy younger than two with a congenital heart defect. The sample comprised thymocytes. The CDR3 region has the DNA TGTGCCAGTAGTGCCTCGAACAGGGCTGGGACTGAAGCTTTCTTT. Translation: CASSASNRAGTEAFF.